This TCR beta chain is drawn from a study of shared clonotypes between healthy human individuals. Regarding the study as a whole: Researchers found naive subsets generally carried larger estimated richness than memory subsets.

With respect to this clone: The antigen remains unidentified.

At a deep level, the assay was run. Every subset's genomic DNA went evenly onto several immunoSEQ plates. The authors loaded 150 to 250 ng DNA, roughly 33,000 T cell genomes, into sorted-subset replicate PCRs. Measured with immunoSEQ multiplex PCR; TCRdb has only the in-frame clones, and not every one. The sample holds more than 2 million clones, over 85% seen once. The CDR3 length is 15 residues. V lost 2 bases, J lost 6 bases, and 10 bases stayed unmatched. The germline gives CDR1 SGHRS, CDR2 YFSETQ. CD45RO-negative, CCR7-selected cells formed the naive CD8 fraction, which excluded terminally differentiated effector memory CD45RA+ cells.

This sequence was found in a man aged 18 to 29 in good health. The chain uses TRBV5-1 and TRBJ1-1; 7 bases are shared with TRBD1. The sample comprised naive CD8+ T cells sorted from blood. CDR3 DNA: TGCGCCAGCAGCTTTTTCCCCCGACAGGGCTCTGAAGCTTTCTTT. As protein: CASSFFPRQGSEAFF.